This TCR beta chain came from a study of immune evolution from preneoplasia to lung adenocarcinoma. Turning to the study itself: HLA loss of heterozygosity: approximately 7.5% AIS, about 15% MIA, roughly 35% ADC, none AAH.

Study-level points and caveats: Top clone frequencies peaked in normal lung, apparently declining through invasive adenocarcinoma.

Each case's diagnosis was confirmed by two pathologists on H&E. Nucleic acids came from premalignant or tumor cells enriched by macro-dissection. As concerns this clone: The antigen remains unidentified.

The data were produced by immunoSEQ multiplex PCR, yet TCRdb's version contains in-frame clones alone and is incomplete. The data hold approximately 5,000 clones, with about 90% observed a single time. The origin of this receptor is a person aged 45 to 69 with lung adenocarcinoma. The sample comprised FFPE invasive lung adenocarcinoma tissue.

The CDR3 sequence: CASSQIAGAGYEQYF. DNA of the CDR3: TGTGCCAGCAGCCAAATAGCGGGGGCCGGCTACGAGCAGTACTTC. The V gene is TRBV4-2, the J gene TRBJ2-7, with 9 bases lining up with TRBD2. Germline lookup yields CDR1 LGHNA and CDR2 YNFKEQ. The length of the CDR3 is 15 residues. V shed 2 bases, J shed 3 bases, and the junction held 5 bases outside the gene matches.